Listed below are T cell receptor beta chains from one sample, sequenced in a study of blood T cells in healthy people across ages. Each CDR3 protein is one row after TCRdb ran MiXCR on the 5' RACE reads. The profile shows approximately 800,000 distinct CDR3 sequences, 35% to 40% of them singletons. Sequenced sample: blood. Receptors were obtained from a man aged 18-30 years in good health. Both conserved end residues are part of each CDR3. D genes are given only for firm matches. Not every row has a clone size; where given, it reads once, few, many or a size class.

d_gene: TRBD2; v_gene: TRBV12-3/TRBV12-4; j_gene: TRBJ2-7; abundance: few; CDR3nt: TGTGCCAGCTCCATTCGGGCTAGCGGATACAATGAGCAGTACTTC; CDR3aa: CASSIRASGYNEQYF
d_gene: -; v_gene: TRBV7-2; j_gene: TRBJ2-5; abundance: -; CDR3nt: TGTGCCAGCAGCTTAAGCCGCCACACGGAGACCCAGTACTTC; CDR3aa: CASSLSRHTETQYF
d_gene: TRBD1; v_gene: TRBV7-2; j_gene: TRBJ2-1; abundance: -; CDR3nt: TGTGCCAGCAGCTCGACAGGGGACAATGAGCAGTTCTTC; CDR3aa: CASSSTGDNEQFF
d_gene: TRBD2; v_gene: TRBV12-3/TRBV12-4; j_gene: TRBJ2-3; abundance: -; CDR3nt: TGTGCCAGCAATTTAGCGGGGGGGTTATCAGATACGCAGTATTTT; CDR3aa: CASNLAGGLSDTQYF
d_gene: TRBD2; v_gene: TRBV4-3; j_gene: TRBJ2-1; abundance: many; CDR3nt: TGCGCCAGCAGCCAGGCACTAGCGGGGGGGGTTAATGAGCAGTTCTTC; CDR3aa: CASSQALAGGVNEQFF
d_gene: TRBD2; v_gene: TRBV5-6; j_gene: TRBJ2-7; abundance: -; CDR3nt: TGTGCCAGCAGCTCGGGGACTAGCGGGGGGGACTACAATGAGCAGTACTTC; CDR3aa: CASSSGTSGGDYNEQYF
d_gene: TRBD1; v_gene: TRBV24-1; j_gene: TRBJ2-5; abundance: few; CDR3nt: TGTGCCACCAGTGAACCCGGGACAGGGGAAGAGACCCAGTACTTC; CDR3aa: CATSEPGTGEETQYF
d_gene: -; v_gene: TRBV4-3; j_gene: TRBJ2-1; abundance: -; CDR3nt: TGCGCCAGCAGCCAATTGGACAGTCAGGTCATTGAGCAGTTCTTC; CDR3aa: CASSQLDSQVIEQFF
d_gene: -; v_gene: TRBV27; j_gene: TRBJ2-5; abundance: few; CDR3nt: TGTGCCAGCAGTTTCCGGGACAAAGAAGAGACCCAGTACTTC; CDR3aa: CASSFRDKEETQYF
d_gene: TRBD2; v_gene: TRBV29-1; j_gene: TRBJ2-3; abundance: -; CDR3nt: TGCAGCGTTGAAGATCGACTAGCGGGTAGCACAGATACGCAGTATTTT; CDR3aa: CSVEDRLAGSTDTQYF
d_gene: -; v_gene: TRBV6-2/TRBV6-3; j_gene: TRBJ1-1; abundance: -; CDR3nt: TGTGCCAGCAAGCTCGAAGGGGGGGACACTGAAGCTTTCTTT; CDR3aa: CASKLEGGDTEAFF
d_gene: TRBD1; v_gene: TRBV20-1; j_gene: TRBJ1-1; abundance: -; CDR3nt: TGCAGTGCTTATCGGACAGGGGGCTACACTGAAGCTTTCTTT; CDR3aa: CSAYRTGGYTEAFF
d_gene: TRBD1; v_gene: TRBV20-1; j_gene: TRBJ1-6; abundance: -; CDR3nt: TGCAGTGCTAGTTTAGGGGAGGGGGACAGGCCCCTCCACTTT; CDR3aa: CSASLGEGDRPLHF
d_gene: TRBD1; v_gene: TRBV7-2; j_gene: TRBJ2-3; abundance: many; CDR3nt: TGTGCCAGCAGCTTAGCCTCTCTCCAGACAGGGCGGTATTTT; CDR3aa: CASSLASLQTGRYF
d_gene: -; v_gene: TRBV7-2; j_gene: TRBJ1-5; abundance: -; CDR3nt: TGTGCCAGCAGCCCGGCGCAGGGAGGGTCCCAGCATTTT; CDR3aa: CASSPAQGGSQHF
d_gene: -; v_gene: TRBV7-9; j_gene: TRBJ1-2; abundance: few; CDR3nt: TGTGCCAGCAGCTTAGATCGGTACGGGGACTATGGCTACACCTTC; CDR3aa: CASSLDRYGDYGYTF
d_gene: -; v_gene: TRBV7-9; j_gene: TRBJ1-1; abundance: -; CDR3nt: TGTGCCAGCAGCTTCCAGGGGTACAGGTCCGAAGCTTTCTTT; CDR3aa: CASSFQGYRSEAFF
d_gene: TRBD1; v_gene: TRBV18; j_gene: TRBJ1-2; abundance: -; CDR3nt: TGTGCCAGCTCACCTGGGACAGCTCAAAGCTACACCTTC; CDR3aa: CASSPGTAQSYTF
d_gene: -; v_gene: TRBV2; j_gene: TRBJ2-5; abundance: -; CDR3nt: TGTGCCAGCCAGAGGTCGGGAATGAGAGAGACCCAGTACTTC; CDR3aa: CASQRSGMRETQYF
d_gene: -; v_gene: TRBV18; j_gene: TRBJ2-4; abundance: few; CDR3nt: TGTGCCGGCTCACTCGGTACGGGCGACAAAAACATTCAGTACTTC; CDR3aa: CAGSLGTGDKNIQYF
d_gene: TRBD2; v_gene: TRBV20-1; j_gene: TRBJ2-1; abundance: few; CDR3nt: TGCAGTACTAGTGCCATCTTAGCGGGGGGGCGGGATGAGCAGTTCTTC; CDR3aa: CSTSAILAGGRDEQFF
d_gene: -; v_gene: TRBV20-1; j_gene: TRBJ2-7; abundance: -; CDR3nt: TGCAGTGCTAAAAAGAGGGCAGGGACGTCCCACGAGCAGTACTTC; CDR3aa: CSAKKRAGTSHEQYF
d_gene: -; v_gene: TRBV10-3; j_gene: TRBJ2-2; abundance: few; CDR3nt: TGTGCCATCAGTGAGTCTGGGAATCAAAACACCGGGGAGCTGTTTTTT; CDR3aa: CAISESGNQNTGELFF
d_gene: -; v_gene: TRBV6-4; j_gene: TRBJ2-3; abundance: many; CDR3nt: TGTGCCAGCAGTGACTCGGGGGGAAGCACAGATACGCAGTATTTT; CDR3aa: CASSDSGGSTDTQYF
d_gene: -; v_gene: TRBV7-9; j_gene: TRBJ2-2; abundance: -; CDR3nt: TGTGCCAGCAGCTTTGGTTGGGGCAGTAACACCGGGGAGCTGTTTTTT; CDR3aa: CASSFGWGSNTGELFF
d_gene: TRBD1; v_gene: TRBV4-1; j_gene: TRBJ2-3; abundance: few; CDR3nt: TGCGCCAGCAGCCAAGATTCGGTGGGACAGGGCACAGATACGCAGTATTTT; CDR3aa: CASSQDSVGQGTDTQYF
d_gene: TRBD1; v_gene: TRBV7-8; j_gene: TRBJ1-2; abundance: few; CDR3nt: TGTGCCAGCAGACAGGGGGCCCATGGCTACACCTTC; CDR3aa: CASRQGAHGYTF
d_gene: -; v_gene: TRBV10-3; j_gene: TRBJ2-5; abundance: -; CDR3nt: TGTGCCATCAGTGGACGAGTGGGGGAGACCCAGTACTTC; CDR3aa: CAISGRVGETQYF
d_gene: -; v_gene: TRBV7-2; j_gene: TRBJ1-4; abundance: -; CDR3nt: TGTGCCAGCAGCCCACGTCCGGGGGCTCATGAAAAACTGTTTTTT; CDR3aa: CASSPRPGAHEKLFF
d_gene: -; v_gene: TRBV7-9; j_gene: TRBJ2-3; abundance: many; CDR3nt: TGTGCCAGCACCTTTGACTCAGATACGCAGTATTTT; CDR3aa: CASTFDSDTQYF
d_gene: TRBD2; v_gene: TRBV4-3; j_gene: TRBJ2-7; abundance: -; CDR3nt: TGCGCCAGCAGCCGTTCCCTGGGGGGGACCTACAATGAGCAGTACTTC; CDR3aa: CASSRSLGGTYNEQYF
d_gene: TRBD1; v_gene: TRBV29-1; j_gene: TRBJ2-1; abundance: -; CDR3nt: TGCAGCGTTGGGACAGGGATTGGATACAATGAGCAGTTCTTC; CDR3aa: CSVGTGIGYNEQFF
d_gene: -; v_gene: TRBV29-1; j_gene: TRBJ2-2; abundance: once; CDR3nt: TGCAGCGCCGGGATTTTAGGGAGAGGCACCGGGGAGCTGTTTTTT; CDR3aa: CSAGILGRGTGELFF
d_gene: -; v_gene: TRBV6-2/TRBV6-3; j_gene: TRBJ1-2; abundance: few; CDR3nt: TGTGCCAGCAGTTACTTGGAGGAGCATGGCTACACCTTC; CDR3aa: CASSYLEEHGYTF
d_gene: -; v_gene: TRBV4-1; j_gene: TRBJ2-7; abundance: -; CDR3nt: TGCGCCAGCAGCCAAGTCCCGGACAGCTACGAGCAGTACTTC; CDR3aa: CASSQVPDSYEQYF
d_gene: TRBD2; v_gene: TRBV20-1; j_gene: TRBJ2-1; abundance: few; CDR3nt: TGCAGTGCTCAACTAGCGGGGGCCTTCTACAATGAGCAGTTCTTC; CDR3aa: CSAQLAGAFYNEQFF
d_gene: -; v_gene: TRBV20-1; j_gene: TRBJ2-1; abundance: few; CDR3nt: TGCAGTGCTAGAGATGTCGGAGGGAGCTCCTACAATGAGCAGTTCTTC; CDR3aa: CSARDVGGSSYNEQFF
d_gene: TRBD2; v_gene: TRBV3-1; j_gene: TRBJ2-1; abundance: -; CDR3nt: TGTGCCAGCAGCCAAGTCCCCGCGGGGGTATACAATGAGCAGTTCTTC; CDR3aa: CASSQVPAGVYNEQFF
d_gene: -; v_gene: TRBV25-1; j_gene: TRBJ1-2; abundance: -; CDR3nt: TGTGCCAGCAGTGATCCGGGGAACTATGGCTACACCTTC; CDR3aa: CASSDPGNYGYTF
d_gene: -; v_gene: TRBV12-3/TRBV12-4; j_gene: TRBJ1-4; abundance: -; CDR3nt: TGTGCCAGCAGTTTAGAACTAGAGTCTCCAACTAATGAAAAACTGTTTTTT; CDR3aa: CASSLELESPTNEKLFF
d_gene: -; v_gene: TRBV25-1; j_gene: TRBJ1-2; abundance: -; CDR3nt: TGTGCCAGTTCTTACCAGGGCCATGGCTACACCTTC; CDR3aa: CASSYQGHGYTF
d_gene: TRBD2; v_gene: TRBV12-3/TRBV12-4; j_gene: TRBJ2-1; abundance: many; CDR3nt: TGTGCCAGCAGGTCCGGGACTAGCGGCTATGAGCAGTTCTTC; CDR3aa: CASRSGTSGYEQFF
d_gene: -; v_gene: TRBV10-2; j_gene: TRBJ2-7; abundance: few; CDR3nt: TGCGCCAGCACCCCGGGAACCTACGAGCAGTACTTC; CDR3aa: CASTPGTYEQYF
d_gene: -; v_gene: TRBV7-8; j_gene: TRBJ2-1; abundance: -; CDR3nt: TGTGCCAGCAGCCCGGAGCGGGCCTTTGACAATGAGCAGTTCTTC; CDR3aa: CASSPERAFDNEQFF
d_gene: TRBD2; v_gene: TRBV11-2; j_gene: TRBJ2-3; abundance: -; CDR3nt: TGTGCCAGCAGCTTAGATCGGGGGGGACGGGATACGCAGTATTTT; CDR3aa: CASSLDRGGRDTQYF
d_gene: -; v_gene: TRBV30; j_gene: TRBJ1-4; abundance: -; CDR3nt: TGTGCCTGGGGGGACGGTGAAAAACTGTTTTTT; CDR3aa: CAWGDGEKLFF
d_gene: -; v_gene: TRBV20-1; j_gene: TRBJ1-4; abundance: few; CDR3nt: TGCAGTGCTCTACGGACCCCGCGGATTAATGAAAAACTGTTTTTT; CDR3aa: CSALRTPRINEKLFF
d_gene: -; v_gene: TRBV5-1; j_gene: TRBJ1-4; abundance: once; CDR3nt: TGCGCCAGCAGCTTGCAAGGGGACACGAAGTTTACAACTAATGAAAAACTGTTTTTT; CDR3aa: CASSLQGDTKFTTNEKLFF
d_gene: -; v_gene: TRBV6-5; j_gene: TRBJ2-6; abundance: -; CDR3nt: TGTGCCAGCAGTTCCCTACAAGTATCTGGGGCCAACGTCCTGACTTTC; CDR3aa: CASSSLQVSGANVLTF
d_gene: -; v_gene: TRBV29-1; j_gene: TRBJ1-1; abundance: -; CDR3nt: TGCAGCGTTGAAGATCACCCGAACACTGAAGCTTTCTTT; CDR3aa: CSVEDHPNTEAFF
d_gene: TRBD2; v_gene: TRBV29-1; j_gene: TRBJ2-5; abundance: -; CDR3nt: TGCAGCGTTGGAATACTAGCGGGAGGGTTGGAGACCCAGTACTTC; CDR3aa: CSVGILAGGLETQYF
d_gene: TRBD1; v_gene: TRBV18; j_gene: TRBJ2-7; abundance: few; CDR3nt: TGTGCCAGCTCACCTAAACAGGGGGCGCACGAGCAGTACTTC; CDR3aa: CASSPKQGAHEQYF
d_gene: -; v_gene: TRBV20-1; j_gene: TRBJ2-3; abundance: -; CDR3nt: TGCAGTGCTAGTTCGGACGGGGGCAGGCTTGATACGCAGTATTTT; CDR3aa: CSASSDGGRLDTQYF
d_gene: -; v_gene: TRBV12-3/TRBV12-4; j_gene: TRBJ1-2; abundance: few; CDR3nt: TGTGCCAGCAGCCCGACAGGTTCTGGCGGCTACACCTTC; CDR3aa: CASSPTGSGGYTF